This entry lists 27 T cell receptor beta chains sequenced from one sample in a study of shared clonotypes between healthy human individuals. Some clones are missing from TCRdb's copy, which holds only in-frame ones; the method was immunoSEQ multiplex PCR. The sample lists some 2,000,000 clones; under 97% were seen once. The sequencing input was naive CD4+ T cells sorted from blood. The subset was: CD45RA+ positively selected. Receptors originate from a man aged 18-30 years in good health.

This clone is a singleton in its sample. V usage is TRBV6-1 and J usage is TRBJ2-2; no clear D gene. Per the germline V gene, CDR1 is MNHNS and CDR2 is SASEGT. This CDR3 is built from 15 residues. V was shortened by 1 base and J by 3 bases, with 9 bases between the two germline ends. In DNA, the CDR3 is TGTGCCAGCAGTGAAGTCAGGAGCTACACCGGGGAGCTGTTTTTT. Its translation is CASSEVRSYTGELFF.

V gene TRBV7-2 combines with J gene TRBJ2-7, with TRBD1 identical over 7 bases. The CDR3 is made up of 13 amino acids. CDR1 is SGHTA, CDR2 FQGNSA, per germline. Losses at the gene ends were 8 bases for V and 0 bases for J; bases not matched to a gene: 4. The CDR3 sequence: CASRRTGSYEQYF. For the CDR3, the DNA is TGTGCCAGCCGACGGACAGGCTCCTACGAGCAGTACTTC.

V usage is TRBV4-1 and J usage is TRBJ1-2, with 9 positions matching TRBD1. The germline CDR1 and CDR2 sequences are MGHRA and YSYEKL. This CDR3 is built from 15 residues. V trimming: 3 bases; J trimming: 3 bases; junction bases outside the gene matches: 5. The CDR3 loop reads CASSHMTGGDYGYTF. As DNA, the CDR3 is TGCGCCAGCAGCCACATGACAGGGGGGGACTATGGCTACACCTTC.

V usage is TRBV9 and J usage is TRBJ2-7; TRBD2 matches 11 bases. Losses at the gene ends were 0 bases for V and 6 bases for J; bases not matched to a gene: 8. The germline V gene has CDR1 SGDLS and CDR2 YYNGEE. CDR3 length: 16 residues. The CDR3 DNA sequence: TGTGCCAGCAGCGTAGCTGGTACTAGCGGGAGTGGCGAGCAGTACTTC. Translated: CASSVAGTSGSGEQYF.

This clone was detected only once. V gene TRBV6-4 combines with J gene TRBJ2-7; D uncertain. The CDR3 length is 14 residues. Germline V gene sequence: CDR1 MRHNA, CDR2 SNTAGT. V lost 6 bases and J 0 bases, leaving 12 bases between the germline ends. The CDR3 sequence is CASSPEDGSYEQYF. CDR3 coding DNA: TGTGCCAGCAGCCCCGAGGACGGCTCCTACGAGCAGTACTTC.

The chain links TRBV11-2 to TRBJ2-1, with 14 bases that match TRBD2. Germline V gene lookup returns CDR1 SGHAT and CDR2 FQNNGV. Trimming cost V 6 bases and J 8 bases; bases outside gene matches: 15. This CDR3 region has 18 residues. The chain's CDR3 is CASRHRSGLAGVIDEQFF. DNA for the CDR3: TGTGCCAGCAGACATCGTTCGGGACTAGCGGGAGTAATAGATGAGCAGTTCTTC.

The rearrangement uses TRBV5-1 and TRBJ1-2; 7 bases are a match to TRBD1. This CDR3 is 16 amino acids long. From germline, CDR1 is SGHRS and CDR2 YFSETQ. With V trimmed by 2 bases and J by 4 bases, 11 bases remained unmatched. The CDR3 DNA sequence: TGCGCCAGCAGCTTACTCCCAGGGGGTTCCCTCTATGGCTACACCTTC. Residues: CASSLLPGGSLYGYTF.

The chain combines TRBV30 with TRBJ1-1, with unresolved D. The CDR3 contains 16 residues. Germline V CDR1 and CDR2: GTSNPN, SVGIG (reference sequence). V was cut by 2 bases and J by 7 bases, with 23 bases left in between. CDR3 nucleotides: TGTGCCTGGAGTACCCGGACCCTGCGTTCGCCAGGTGAAGCTTTCTTT. Translated: CAWSTRTLRSPGEAFF.

The chain employs TRBV5-1 and TRBJ1-1; D is unclear. The germline gives CDR1 SGHRS, CDR2 YFSETQ. V lost 3 bases to trimming and J lost 4 bases, with 13 bases between them. This CDR3 has 14 residues. CDR3 DNA sequence: TGCGCCAGCAGCTCCGGCCCGGGGTCCACTGAAGCTTTCTTT. Translation: CASSSGPGSTEAFF.

CDR3 amino acids: CASSSAGTPGDIQYF. The CDR3 bases are TGTGCCAGCAGCTCGGCCGGGACCCCTGGAGACATTCAGTACTTC. V is TRBV7-2 and J is TRBJ2-4, with D possibly called TRBD1 or TRBD2 (5 bases each). The germline CDR1 and CDR2 sequences are SGHTA and FQGNSA. The length of the CDR3 is 15 residues. The V end lost 4 bases, the J end lost 8 bases, and 18 bases lay between the germline ends.

J is TRBJ2-3 and V is TRBV7-9; TRBD1 agrees at 8 bases. Looked up from germline, CDR1 is SEHNR and CDR2 is FQNEAQ (reference sequence). The CDR3 length is 15 residues. Losses at the gene ends were 7 bases for V and 0 bases for J; bases not matched to a gene: 6. This chain's CDR3 is CASTIRGRSTDTQYF. The CDR3 region has the DNA TGTGCCAGCACCATCAGGGGGCGAAGCACAGATACGCAGTATTTT. The entire variable domain, with the rest obtained from reference TRBV7-9 and TRBJ2-3, is as follows: DTGVSQNPRHKITKRGQNVTFRCDPISEHNRLYWYRQTLGQGPEFLTYFQNEAQLEKSRLLSDRFSAERPKGSFSTLEIQRTEQGDSAMYLCASTIRGRSTDTQYFGPGTRLTVL.

The V and J genes are TRBV7-9 and TRBJ2-1; TRBD2 aligns across 9 bases. Germline V gene sequence: CDR1 SEHNR, CDR2 FQNEAQ (reference sequence). The CDR3 runs 15 residues. With 5 bases clipped from V and 4 bases from J, the junction kept 6 bases outside the gene matches. DNA for the CDR3: TGTGCCAGCAGCCCGTTCCTAGCGGGGTACAATGAGCAGTTCTTC. This encodes CASSPFLAGYNEQFF.

Comments on this clone: This specimen includes other DNA sequences encoding the same CDR3. The V gene is TRBV7-2, the J gene TRBJ2-5; D is uncertain. The ends were cut back, 5 bases at V and 5 bases at J, with 9 bases in the middle. The CDR3 loop spans 12 amino acids. Germline values: CDR1 SGHTA, CDR2 FQGNSA. The CDR3 DNA is TGTGCCAGCAGCCCCCAACGGGAGACCCAGTACTTC. It yields the protein CASSPQRETQYF.

J is TRBJ2-7 and V is TRBV7-2; D not resolved. The CDR3 runs 13 residues. V was shortened by 3 bases and J by 3 bases, with 9 bases between the two germline ends. Germline values: CDR1 SGHTA, CDR2 FQGNSA. The CDR3 loop reads CASSFRWDYEQYF. The CDR3 DNA reads as TGTGCCAGCAGCTTTAGGTGGGACTACGAGCAGTACTTC.

The gene calls are TRBV18 and TRBJ1-2; 10 bases agree with TRBD1. The CDR3 sequence is 14 residues long. Looked up from germline, CDR1 is KGHSH and CDR2 is LQKENI. With 3 bases clipped from V and 7 bases from J, the junction kept 5 bases outside the gene matches. CDR3 bases: TGTGCCAGCTCACCGCTGACAGGGGGCTCTGGCTACACCTTC. It is translated as CASSPLTGGSGYTF.

The chain joins TRBV5-1 to TRBJ2-5, with a possible D match to TRBD2 (6 bases). Trimming removed 1 base at V and 0 bases at J, with 10 bases between. Germline V gene data show CDR1 as SGHRS and CDR2 as YFSETQ. CDR3 length: 15 residues. DNA for the CDR3: TGCGCCAGCAGCTTGAATGGGGGGAACCAAGAGACCCAGTACTTC. Translated, it gives CASSLNGGNQETQYF.

On this clone itself: Additional DNA sequences in this sample encode the identical CDR3. The chain joins TRBV5-1 to TRBJ2-7; 10 bases are shared with TRBD2. V lost 4 bases, J lost 0 bases, and 4 bases stayed unmatched. The CDR3 is 15 residues long. The V gene's germline CDR1 is SGHRS and CDR2 YFSETQ. The CDR3 coding sequence is TGCGCCAGCAGCCTGGGACTAGCGAGCTCCTACGAGCAGTACTTC. Translating it yields CASSLGLASSYEQYF.

The J gene is TRBJ1-1, the V gene TRBV19; 10 bases fit TRBD1. The J segment lost 7 bases and the V segment lost 4 bases, leaving 6 bases of the junction unmatched. The length of the CDR3 is 14 residues. Germline V gene sequence: CDR1 LNHDA, CDR2 SQIVND (reference sequence). CDR3: CASSSRQGAVEAFF. Here the CDR3 DNA reads TGTGCCAGTAGTAGTCGACAGGGGGCTGTTGAAGCTTTCTTT.

Details on this clone: This CDR3 is also generated by other DNA sequences in the sample. The CDR3 reads CASSSGTGDNSPLHF. CDR3 sequence (DNA): TGCGCCAGCAGCTCCGGGACCGGTGATAATTCACCCCTCCACTTT. The J gene is TRBJ1-6, the V gene TRBV5-1, with D maybe TRBD1 (5 bases). V was clipped by 3 bases and J by 5 bases, with 12 bases between them. Germline lookup yields CDR1 SGHRS and CDR2 YFSETQ. The CDR3 spans 15 residues. Drawing the rest from reference TRBV5-1 and TRBJ1-6, the complete variable domain is KAGVTQTPRYLIKTRGQQVTLSCSPISGHRSVSWYQQTPGQGLQFLFEYFSETQRNKGNFPGRFSGRQFSNSRSEMNVSTLELGDSALYLCASSSGTGDNSPLHFGNGTRLTVT.

This rearrangement joins TRBV19 to TRBJ2-3, with 10 bases aligning to TRBD1. V was pared by 4 bases and J by 7 bases, with 11 bases of the junction left unmatched. The V gene's germline CDR1 is LNHDA and CDR2 SQIVND (reference sequence). CDR3 length: 16 amino acids. CDR3 DNA sequence: TGTGCCAGTAGTAGGGACAGGGGAATGGGGATTTATACGCAGTATTTT. Protein product: CASSRDRGMGIYTQYF.

The chain uses TRBV5-4 and TRBJ2-1; the match to TRBD2 covers 10 bases. J gave up 6 bases and V 4 bases, and 10 bases lay outside the gene matches. The CDR3 has 16 amino acids. The germline V gene has CDR1 SGHNT and CDR2 YYREEE (reference sequence). CDR3 bases: TGTGCCAGCAGCCCTACTCGTAGCGGGAGGCTCAATGAGCAGTTCTTC. It translates to CASSPTRSGRLNEQFF.

The gene calls are TRBV6-1 and TRBJ2-7; 7 nucleotides agree with TRBD1. The V segment lost 3 bases and the J segment 4 bases; nucleotides outside the gene matches: 6. Germline V gene data show CDR1 as MNHNS and CDR2 as SASEGT. This CDR3 comprises 14 residues. Written as DNA, the CDR3 is TGTGCCAGCAGTGATTTGGGACAGAGGTACGAGCAGTACTTC. Translating gives CASSDLGQRYEQYF.

The chain joins TRBV9 to TRBJ1-4; perhaps TRBD1 as D (5 bases). Germline V gene lookup returns CDR1 SGDLS and CDR2 YYNGEE. This CDR3 comprises 16 residues. The ends were cut back, 0 bases at V and 7 bases at J, with 16 bases in the middle. Written as DNA, the CDR3 is TGTGCCAGCAGCGTAGGGCCCGCGGGGGTGGGTGAAAAACTGTTTTTT. Translating it yields CASSVGPAGVGEKLFF.

Worth noting for this clone: Other DNA sequences within the sample encode an identical CDR3. The chain has TRBV30 and TRBJ2-3; TRBD1 might be the D (5 bases). Germline V gene lookup returns CDR1 GTSNPN and CDR2 SVGIG (reference sequence). The CDR3 has 13 amino acids. V shed 5 bases and J shed 0 bases, with 9 bases lying between them. This CDR3 is CAWSTGSTDTQYF. CDR3 DNA: TGTGCCTGGTCCACAGGTAGCACAGATACGCAGTATTTT.

As concerns this clone: Other nucleotide sequences in the sample specify the same CDR3. The chain carries TRBV5-1 and TRBJ1-2; unclear D gene. CDR3 size: 13 residues. Between the trimmed V and J ends, which lost 0 bases and 4 bases, there was a span of 7 bases. Germline loops: CDR1 SGHRS, CDR2 YFSETQ. CDR3 DNA: TGCGCCAGCAGCTTGGACAGACTCTATGGCTACACCTTC. As protein: CASSLDRLYGYTF.

The chain combines TRBV25-1 with TRBJ1-6; 9 nucleotides line up with TRBD1. Germline-derived CDR1 and CDR2 are MGHDK and SYGVNS. The J segment lost 7 bases and the V segment lost 3 bases, leaving 4 bases of the junction unmatched. The CDR3 is made up of 15 amino acids. CDR3 in DNA: TGTGCCAGCAGTGAGGGGGACAGGGCGAATTCACCCCTCCACTTT. It specifies CASSEGDRANSPLHF.

The chain couples TRBV6-6 to TRBJ1-6, with unresolved D. The V gene's germline CDR1 is MNHNY and CDR2 SVGAGI (reference sequence). V was cut by 7 bases and J by 0 bases, with 10 bases left in between. This CDR3 comprises 15 residues. The CDR3 DNA follows: TGTGCCAGCACTGCCGGGAGCTCCTATAATTCACCCCTCCACTTT. It specifies CASTAGSSYNSPLHF.